The 2 T cell receptor beta chains in this list originate from one sample, sequenced in a study of shared clonotypes between healthy human individuals. Naive CD8 cells lacked CD45RO and underwent positive selection for CCR7, leaving out terminally differentiated effector memory CD45RA+ cells. TCRdb keeps only in-frame clones here, not all; method: immunoSEQ multiplex PCR. The sample holds millions of clones, more than 85% seen once. Input material: naive CD8+ T cells from PBMCs. The source is a man aged 18 to 30 in good health. Some clones in this sample may be carry-over from other donors' samples.

On this clone itself: This same CDR3 is encoded by further DNA sequences in the sample. The gene calls are TRBV7-3 and TRBJ2-1; 13 nucleotides agree with TRBD2. In germline, CDR1 is SGHTA, CDR2 FQGTGA. CDR3 length: 15 amino acids. Trimming at V came to 5 bases and at J to 5 bases, leaving 3 bases not matched to a gene. The CDR3 is CASSRGLAGHNEQFF. For the CDR3, the DNA is TGTGCCAGCAGCCGGGGACTAGCGGGACACAATGAGCAGTTCTTC.

On this clone itself: The sample contains more than one DNA sequence encoding this CDR3. The chain uses TRBV5-1 and TRBJ2-1; D possibly corresponds to TRBD1 (5 bases). Deletions cut 0 bases from V and 8 bases from J, with 9 bases between. The CDR3 has 13 amino acids. Germline assignment: CDR1 SGHRS and CDR2 YFSETQ. Written as DNA, the CDR3 is TGCGCCAGCAGCTTGGCAGGGCGCGATGAGCAGTTCTTC. It is translated as CASSLAGRDEQFF.